A selection of T cell receptor beta chains follows, all from one sample in a study of OX40 agonist ivuxolimab in advanced cancers. Clones were sequenced by immunoSEQ multiplex PCR, and TCRdb holds only the in-frame ones, with some missing. The data contain tens of thousands of clones, roughly 80% of them singletons. The specimen comprised CD4+ or CD8+ T cells sorted from blood, sampled in a trial of the OX40 agonist ivuxolimab. The receptor set was obtained from an adult with an advanced solid tumor such as melanoma, head and neck, liver or kidney cancer. The CDR3 runs from the conserved cysteine through the conserved F or W. D genes are given only for firm matches. Clone size is not always given. Where it is, it says once, few, many or a class for expanded clones.

clone size	V gene	J gene	D gene	CDR3 protein	CDR3 DNA
medium-sized	TRBV6-1	TRBJ1-5	TRBD1	CASDRTGSQPQHF	TGTGCCAGCGACAGGACAGGGAGCCAGCCCCAGCATTTT
.	TRBV9	TRBJ1-4	.	CASSPRTNNNEKLFF	TGTGCCAGCAGCCCCAGGACGAATAATAATGAAAAACTGTTTTTT
once	TRBV27	TRBJ2-7	TRBD1	CASSSNRQGVSSEQYF	TGTGCCAGCAGTTCCAACCGACAGGGTGTATCGAGCGAGCAGTACTTC
.	TRBV7-2	TRBJ2-7	.	CASSSGPPLSYEQYF	TGTGCCAGCAGCTCGGGACCGCCCCTCTCCTACGAGCAGTACTTC
few	TRBV6-1	TRBJ1-4	.	CASDPPGEKLFF	TGTGCCAGCGACCCGCCCGGCGAAAAACTGTTTTTT
.	TRBV10-3	TRBJ1-5	.	CATTRGDQPQHF	TGTGCCACCACGCGGGGGGATCAGCCCCAGCATTTT
.	TRBV30	TRBJ1-5	.	CAWSVPGLGQPQHF	TGTGCCTGGAGTGTACCAGGGCTTGGGCAGCCCCAGCATTTT
few	TRBV18	TRBJ1-1	TRBD1	CASSPDRVTEAFF	TGTGCCAGCTCACCAGACAGGGTCACTGAAGCTTTCTTT
.	TRBV4-1	TRBJ1-1	.	CASSQDPHLTDEAFF	TGCGCCAGCAGCCAAGATCCACACCTGACAGACGAAGCTTTCTTT
.	TRBV2	TRBJ2-1	TRBD1	CASSGGQGPNEQFF	TGTGCCAGCAGTGGCGGACAGGGACCGAATGAGCAGTTCTTC
once	TRBV5-1	TRBJ1-4	TRBD1	CASSWPQGAPGEKLFF	TGCGCCAGCAGCTGGCCACAGGGGGCCCCGGGGGAAAAACTGTTTTTT
.	TRBV5-4	TRBJ1-4	TRBD1	CASSSKTGVGEKLFF	TGTGCCAGCAGCTCCAAAACAGGGGTGGGAGAAAAACTGTTTTTT
.	TRBV10-3	TRBJ2-2	TRBD2	CAISLDLPGTSYTGELFF	TGTGCCATCAGCCTTGACCTACCCGGGACTAGCTATACCGGGGAGCTGTTTTTT
.	TRBV19	TRBJ1-1	TRBD1	CASSALDRGDGIAEAFF	TGTGCCAGTAGTGCCCTGGACAGGGGGGACGGAATTGCTGAAGCTTTCTTT
.	TRBV6-5	TRBJ1-3	.	CASSYTGDKSGNTIYF	TGTGCCAGCAGTTACACCGGGGACAAATCTGGAAACACCATATATTTT
.	TRBV28	TRBJ2-7	.	CASSFSARSYEQYF	TGTGCCAGCAGTTTTTCCGCAAGATCCTACGAGCAGTACTTC
.	TRBV4-1	TRBJ2-2	TRBD1	CASSPPGGVVGELFF	TGCGCCAGCAGCCCCCCAGGGGGAGTTGTGGGGGAGCTGTTTTTT
.	TRBV18	TRBJ1-5	.	CASSPVRVSNQPQHF	TGTGCCAGCTCACCCGTACGAGTGAGCAATCAGCCCCAGCATTTT
once	TRBV6-1	TRBJ1-2	.	CASSEAMKNYGYTF	TGTGCCAGCAGTGAAGCGATGAAGAACTATGGCTACACCTTC
.	TRBV5-1	TRBJ2-5	TRBD1	CASRGQTGGETQYF	TGCGCGAGCAGAGGACAGACAGGGGGAGAGACCCAGTACTTC
.	TRBV5-6	TRBJ2-5	TRBD1	CASSFTGGLETQYF	TGTGCCAGCAGCTTCACAGGGGGGTTGGAGACCCAGTACTTC
.	TRBV14	TRBJ1-2	TRBD1	CASSQWTGGVYGYTF	TGTGCCAGCTCACAATGGACAGGGGGCGTCTATGGCTACACCTTC
.	TRBV5-5	TRBJ1-1	.	CASSFAAGSKHTEAFF	TGTGCCAGCAGCTTCGCAGCAGGCTCAAAGCATACTGAAGCTTTCTTT
.	TRBV7-7	TRBJ2-3	.	CASSRKGTDTQYF	TGTGCTAGCAGCCGAAAGGGGACAGATACGCAGTATTTT
.	TRBV5-4	TRBJ2-2	TRBD1	CASSLGQGISGELFF	TGTGCCAGCAGCTTGGGACAGGGTATATCCGGGGAGCTGTTTTTT
once	TRBV7-7	TRBJ2-5	TRBD2	CASSPTSGRGETQYF	TGTGCTAGCAGCCCTACTAGCGGGAGAGGCGAGACCCAGTACTTC
.	TRBV7-9	TRBJ1-1	.	CASSLKMAGDTEAFF	TGTGCCAGCAGCCTAAAAATGGCAGGGGACACTGAAGCTTTCTTT
.	TRBV7-8	TRBJ1-1	.	CASSQNGGAHEAFF	TGTGCCAGCAGCCAAAATGGGGGGGCGCATGAAGCTTTCTTT
.	TRBV19	TRBJ2-1	TRBD2	CASSRSGGADNEQFF	TGTGCCAGTAGTCGAAGCGGGGGGGCGGACAATGAGCAGTTCTTC
once	TRBV5-1	TRBJ2-1	.	CASSRWGDEQFF	TGCGCCAGCTCCCGATGGGGGGATGAGCAGTTCTTC
.	TRBV7-3	TRBJ2-3	.	CASSLAGRSTDTQYF	TGTGCCAGCAGCTTGGCAGGTCGAAGCACAGATACGCAGTATTTT
.	TRBV6-5	TRBJ1-2	TRBD1	CASSPRTGAPYGYTF	TGTGCCAGCAGTCCCAGGACAGGGGCTCCCTATGGCTACACCTTC
few	TRBV28	TRBJ1-6	.	CASSFATYNSPLHF	TGTGCCAGCAGTTTCGCCACCTATAATTCACCCCTCCACTTT
.	TRBV6-4	TRBJ2-3	.	CASVSPVADTQYF	TGTGCCAGCGTTTCCCCGGTAGCAGATACGCAGTATTTT
.	TRBV10-1	TRBJ2-7	.	CASSADRIDEQYF	TGCGCCAGCAGTGCAGACAGGATCGACGAGCAGTACTTC
.	TRBV7-2	TRBJ2-1	TRBD2	CASSLSGRAYNEQFF	TGTGCCAGCAGCTTGAGCGGGAGGGCCTACAATGAGCAGTTCTTC
few	TRBV28	TRBJ1-2	.	CASSLGQFYGYTF	TGTGCCAGCAGTTTAGGGCAATTCTATGGCTACACCTTC
.	TRBV7-8	TRBJ1-2	.	CASSLEQIYGYTF	TGTGCCAGCAGCTTAGAACAGATCTATGGCTACACCTTC
few	TRBV29-1	TRBJ1-5	TRBD1	CSATLGTGHQPQHF	TGCAGCGCTACGCTTGGGACAGGCCATCAGCCCCAGCATTTT
once	TRBV7-8	TRBJ2-7	.	CASSRFQYEQYF	TGTGCCAGCAGCCGCTTCCAGTACGAGCAGTACTTC